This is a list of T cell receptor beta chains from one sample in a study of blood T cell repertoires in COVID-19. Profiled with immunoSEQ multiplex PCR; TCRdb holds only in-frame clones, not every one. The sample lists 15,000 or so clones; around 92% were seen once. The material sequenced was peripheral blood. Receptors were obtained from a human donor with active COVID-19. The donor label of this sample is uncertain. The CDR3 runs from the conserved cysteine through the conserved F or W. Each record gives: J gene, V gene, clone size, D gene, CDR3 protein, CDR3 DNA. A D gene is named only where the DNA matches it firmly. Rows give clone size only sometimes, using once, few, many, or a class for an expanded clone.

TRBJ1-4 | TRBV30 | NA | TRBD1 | CAWRSQGAEKLFF | TGTGCCTGGAGGTCGCAGGGGGCTGAAAAACTGTTTTTT
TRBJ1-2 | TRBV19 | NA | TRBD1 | CASSPGGRVNYGYTF | TGTGCCAGTAGCCCAGGGGGCAGGGTGAACTATGGCTACACCTTC
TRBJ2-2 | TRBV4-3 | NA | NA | CASSQVLNTGELFF | TGCGCCAGCAGCCAAGTTCTGAACACCGGGGAGCTGTTTTTT
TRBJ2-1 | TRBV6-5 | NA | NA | CASSYSFTTPNEQFF | TGTGCCAGCAGTTACTCCTTTACAACCCCCAATGAGCAGTTCTTC
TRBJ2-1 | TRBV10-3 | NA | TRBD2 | CAISDYSSGGYNEQFF | TGTGCCATCAGTGACTACTCGAGCGGGGGTTACAATGAGCAGTTCTTC
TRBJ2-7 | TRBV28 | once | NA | CASRAPSPYEQYF | TGTGCCAGCAGGGCCCCCTCCCCCTACGAGCAGTACTTC
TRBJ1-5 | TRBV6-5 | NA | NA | CASTGGSNQPQHF | TGTGCCAGCACGGGGGGTAGCAATCAGCCCCAGCATTTT
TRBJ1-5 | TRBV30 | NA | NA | CAWSPLGRGNQPQHF | TGTGCCTGGAGTCCACTCGGACGGGGAAATCAGCCCCAGCATTTT
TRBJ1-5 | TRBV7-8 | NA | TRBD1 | CASSHSTGGRNQPQHF | TGTGCCAGCAGCCATTCGACAGGGGGCAGGAATCAGCCCCAGCATTTT
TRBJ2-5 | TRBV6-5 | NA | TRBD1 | CASRQTGGGETQYF | TGTGCCAGCAGGCAGACAGGGGGCGGGGAGACCCAGTACTTC
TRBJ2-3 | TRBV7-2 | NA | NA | CASRPGGTDTQYF | TGTGCCAGCAGACCAGGGGGCACAGATACGCAGTATTTT
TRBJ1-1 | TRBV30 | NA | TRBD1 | CAWSRGQGGTEAFF | TGTGCCTGGAGTAGAGGACAGGGAGGCACTGAAGCTTTCTTT
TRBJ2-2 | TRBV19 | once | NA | CASSILGSANTGELFF | TGTGCCAGTAGTATCCTCGGGAGCGCAAACACCGGGGAGCTGTTTTTT
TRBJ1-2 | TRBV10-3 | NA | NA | CAISHQGSYGYTF | TGTGCCATCAGTCATCAGGGGAGCTATGGCTACACCTTC
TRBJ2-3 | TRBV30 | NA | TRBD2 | CAWSAGTSGSTDTQYF | TGTGCCTGGAGTGCAGGGACTAGCGGGAGCACAGATACGCAGTATTTT
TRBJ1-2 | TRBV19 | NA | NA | CASSIYWDTSNYGYTF | TGTGCCAGTAGTATATATTGGGACACCTCTAACTATGGCTACACCTTC
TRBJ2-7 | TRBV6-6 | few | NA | CASSLQGYEQYF | TGTGCCAGCAGTTTACAGGGCTACGAGCAGTACTTC
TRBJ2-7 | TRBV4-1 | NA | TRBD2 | CASSPQPLAGGFYQQYF | TGCGCCAGCAGCCCGCAACCCCTAGCGGGGGGCTTTTACCAGCAGTACTTC
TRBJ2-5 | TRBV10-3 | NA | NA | CAISEREQETQYF | TGTGCCATCAGTGAGCGGGAACAAGAGACCCAGTACTTC
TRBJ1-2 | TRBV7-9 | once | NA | CASSLSGAYGYTF | TGTGCCAGCAGCTTGAGCGGGGCATATGGCTACACCTTC
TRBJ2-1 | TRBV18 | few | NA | CASSPLVSEQFF | TGTGCCAGCTCACCACTGGTGAGTGAGCAGTTCTTC
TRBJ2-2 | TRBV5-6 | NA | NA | CASSPAGRTGELFF | TGTGCCAGCAGCCCGGCGGGGCGAACCGGGGAGCTGTTTTTT
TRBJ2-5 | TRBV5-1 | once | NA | CASSSGGRETQYF | TGCGCCAGCAGCTCCGGGGGGCGGGAGACCCAGTACTTC
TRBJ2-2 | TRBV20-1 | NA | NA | CSASDASRRTGELFF | TGCAGTGCTAGTGATGCGTCTAGAAGAACCGGGGAGCTGTTTTTT
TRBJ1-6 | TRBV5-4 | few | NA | CASSLESRGYSPLHF | TGTGCCAGCAGCTTGGAAAGTCGGGGTTATTCACCCCTCCACTTT
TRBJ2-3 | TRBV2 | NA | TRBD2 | CASSDPGTSGKTSTDTQYF | TGTGCCAGCAGCGATCCCGGGACTAGCGGGAAGACTAGCACAGATACGCAGTATTTT
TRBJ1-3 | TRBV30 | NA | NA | CAWSPSSQGNTIYF | TGTGCCTGGAGTCCCTCTAGCCAAGGAAACACCATATATTTT
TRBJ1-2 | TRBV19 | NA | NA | CASSRRANYGYTF | TGTGCCAGTAGTCGCCGCGCTAACTATGGCTACACCTTC
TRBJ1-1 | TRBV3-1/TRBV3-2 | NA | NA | CASSQVWATEAFF | TGTGCCAGCAGCCAAGTTTGGGCCACTGAAGCTTTCTTT